A single sample gave rise to the 27 T cell receptor beta chains below, sequenced in a study of blood T cells in healthy people across ages. A sample-barcoded 5' primer and a J-beta primer mix were used in a second PCR of roughly 7 to 11 cycles. TCRdb itself ran the 5' RACE reads through MiXCR, one entry per CDR3 protein. The sample lists approximately 1,700,000 distinct CDR3 sequences, about two fifths seen once, with about 21% in the top ten. Sequencing was performed on blood. Every receptor here comes from a human donor in good health.

This sequence joins TRBV27 and TRBJ1-2; tentative D call: TRBD1 (6 bases). V lost 8 bases to trimming and J lost 5 bases, with 9 bases between them. CDR3 length equals 11 residues. Germline assignment: CDR1 MNHEY and CDR2 SMNVEV (reference sequence). The CDR3 region is CASGQPYGYTF. For the CDR3, the DNA is TGTGCCAGCGGACAGCCTTATGGCTACACCTTC.

The gene calls are TRBV4-2 and TRBJ1-2, with TRBD1 matching over 7 bases. The CDR3 consists of 15 residues. Trimming removed 1 base from V and 7 bases from J; junction bases left unmatched: 9. From germline, CDR1 is LGHNA and CDR2 YNFKEQ. The CDR3 DNA is TGTGCCAGCAGCCAAGTCATTCAGGGGGGCAGTGGCTACACCTTC. This translates into CASSQVIQGGSGYTF.

The rearrangement links TRBV6-5 to TRBJ2-3; D unresolved. There are 14 residues in the CDR3. V lost 8 bases and J lost 3, with 15 bases in between. Germline loops: CDR1 MNHEY, CDR2 SVGAGI. Here the CDR3 reads CASEGLNGTDTQYF. In DNA form, the CDR3 reads TGTGCCAGCGAAGGGTTGAACGGGACAGATACGCAGTATTTT.

This chain joins TRBV24-1 and TRBJ1-5; D is uncertain. Between the trimmed V and J ends, which lost 7 bases and 0 bases, there was a span of 6 bases. The CDR3 sequence is 13 residues long. Per the germline V gene, CDR1 is KGHDR and CDR2 is SFDVKD. For the CDR3, the DNA is TGTGCCACCAGCAGAGGTAGCAATCAGCCCCAGCATTTT. Translating gives CATSRGSNQPQHF.

This clonotype was detected a few times. V is TRBV24-1 and J is TRBJ2-7, with 11 bases identical to TRBD1. Per germline, CDR1 KGHDR and CDR2 SFDVKD. The CDR3 extends over 16 amino acids. The V gene end was trimmed by 4 bases and the J gene end by 3 bases; junction bases not matched to a gene: 7. CDR3 bases: TGTGCCACCAGTGACCCCCGGGACAGGGGGATCTACGAGCAGTACTTC. Its translation: CATSDPRDRGIYEQYF.

This chain links TRBV4-3 with TRBJ1-2; 7 bases line up with TRBD1. Germline V CDR1 and CDR2: LGHNA, YSLEER. This CDR3 spans 16 amino acids. With V trimmed by 1 base and J by 3 bases, 8 bases remained unmatched. Here the CDR3 DNA reads TGCGCCAGCAGCCAAGTCTTTAAGGGGGCGGACTATGGCTACACCTTC. Translation gives CASSQVFKGADYGYTF.

This chain links TRBV29-1 with TRBJ2-1, with 10 bases lining up with TRBD2. The CDR3 sequence is 13 residues long. In germline, CDR1 is SQVTM, CDR2 ANQGSEA. With 4 bases clipped from V and 7 bases from J, the junction kept 4 bases outside the gene matches. CDR3 residues: CSVAAGGGNEQFF. The DNA for the CDR3 is TGCAGCGTTGCAGCGGGGGGGGGAAATGAGCAGTTCTTC.

Only a few counts were recorded for this clonotype. This sequence joins TRBV7-2 and TRBJ2-1; D tentatively fits TRBD1 or TRBD2 (5 bases each). Germline V lookup: CDR1 SGHTA, CDR2 FQGNSA. There are 14 residues in the CDR3. Trimming removed 7 bases at V and 8 bases at J, with 18 bases between. The CDR3 coding sequence is TGTGCCAGCACCCCGGTGAGCCTGGGGGATGAGCAGTTCTTC. Its protein product is CASTPVSLGDEQFF.

The table lists this clonotype with a few counts. The rearrangement joins TRBV7-3 to TRBJ1-1; no clear D gene. CDR3 length: 13 amino acids. Germline V gene data show CDR1 as SGHTA and CDR2 as FQGTGA. V was shortened by 2 bases and J by 5 bases, with 9 bases between the two germline ends. CDR3 DNA sequence: TGTGCCAGCAGCTTACACGGTCGGACTGAAGCTTTCTTT. Translated: CASSLHGRTEAFF.

The table lists this clonotype with a few counts. This chain uses TRBV4-1 with TRBJ2-7, with no clear D. Trimming pared 1 base from V and 2 bases from J, leaving 9 bases between. CDR3 length: 14 residues. Germline CDR1 MGHRA, CDR2 YSYEKL. DNA of the CDR3: TGCGCCAGCAGCCAAGGCCCTGAGGCCTACGAGCAGTACTTC. This codes for CASSQGPEAYEQYF.

The rearrangement links TRBV6-2 or TRBV6-3 to TRBJ2-3; a possible D gene is TRBD2 (5 bases). V lost 6 bases, J lost 9 bases, and 13 bases lay in between. This CDR3 has 12 amino acids. The V gene's germline CDR1 is MNHEY and CDR2 SVGEGT. CDR3 sequence (DNA): TGTGCCAGCAGATCTCTAGCTGGAACGCAGTATTTT. Its protein is CASRSLAGTQYF.

In its sample, this clonotype was seen once. V is TRBV20-1 and J is TRBJ2-7, with 9 bases matching TRBD1. The J call may be faulty, since TRBJ2-5 better matches the DNA end. CDR3 length equals 13 residues. Per the germline V gene, CDR1 is DFQATT and CDR2 is SNEGSKA (reference sequence). The CDR3, as DNA: TGCAGTGCTAGAGGGACAGGGGCGGAGACCCAGTACTTC. Encoded protein: CSARGTGAETQYF.

This clonotype appeared a few times. The chain couples TRBV7-2 to TRBJ2-1; either TRBD1 or TRBD2 may supply D (6 bases each). The CDR3 is 15 amino acids. Germline assignment: CDR1 SGHTA and CDR2 FQGNSA. V was clipped by 2 bases and J by 8 bases, with 16 bases between them. This chain's CDR3 is CASSLQEGGFDEQFF. In DNA, the CDR3 is TGTGCCAGCAGCTTACAGGAGGGGGGTTTCGATGAGCAGTTCTTC.

This clonotype was detected a few times. The chain has TRBV6-1 and TRBJ2-1; 7 bases map to TRBD2. V lost 6 bases, J lost 6 bases, and 8 bases stayed unmatched. The CDR3 spans 14 residues. Germline V CDR1 and CDR2: MNHNS, SASEGT. This CDR3 is CASRGLGVTNEQFF. The CDR3 DNA reads TGTGCCAGCAGAGGACTAGGGGTTACCAATGAGCAGTTCTTC.

This clonotype was recorded once. This rearrangement joins TRBV3-1 to TRBJ2-1; D uncertain. Germline CDR1 is LGHDT and CDR2 is YNNKEL (reference sequence). The germline V and J ends were trimmed by 1 base and 7 bases, with 11 bases remaining between them. The CDR3 extends over 14 amino acids. The CDR3 nucleotides read TGTGCCAGCAGCCAAGCCCCAACAAGGAATGAGCAGTTCTTC. Protein sequence: CASSQAPTRNEQFF.

This clonotype was seen ten or more times. The CDR3 sequence is CASSLQPGQGSTPAYEQYF. The CDR3, as DNA: TGTGCCAGCAGCCTTCAACCGGGACAGGGGTCTACCCCAGCCTACGAGCAGTACTTC. V gene TRBV7-9 combines with J gene TRBJ2-7; 10 bases are shared with TRBD1. Germline loops: CDR1 SEHNR, CDR2 FQNEAQ (reference sequence). Germline trimming cut 5 bases from V and 2 bases from J; bases unmatched to any gene: 18. The CDR3 spans 19 residues.

This clonotype came up a few times. The gene calls are TRBV20-1 and TRBJ1-1; D uncertain. V gave up 6 bases and J gave up 4 bases, with 12 bases separating them. Germline V gene lookup returns CDR1 DFQATT and CDR2 SNEGSKA (reference sequence). CDR3 length: 12 amino acids. In nucleotides, the CDR3 is TGCAGTGCCTATGGACGGGGCACTGAAGCTTTCTTT. Its protein product is CSAYGRGTEAFF.

The chain recombines TRBV5-1 with TRBJ1-1; D unclear. This CDR3 has 16 residues. Trimming left V 1 base short and J 0 bases short, with 13 bases between. Germline assignment: CDR1 SGHRS and CDR2 YFSETQ. CDR3 region: CASSLFGPRMNTEAFF. CDR3 coding DNA: TGCGCCAGCAGCTTGTTCGGACCGCGAATGAACACTGAAGCTTTCTTT.

The chain recombines TRBV20-1 with TRBJ2-3, with D perhaps TRBD2 (7 bases). Trimming removed 1 base at V and 1 base at J, with 15 bases between. The germline gives CDR1 DFQATT, CDR2 SNEGSKA (reference sequence). There are 16 residues in the CDR3. The CDR3 reads CSARAYRGAGTDTQYF. CDR3 DNA sequence: TGCAGTGCTAGAGCGTATCGGGGGGCGGGCACAGATACGCAGTATTTT.

This clonotype was found a few times. Mismatch with germline at one junction end may stem from a read error. This chain links TRBV5-1 with TRBJ2-3; 8 bases align to TRBD2. The CDR3 runs to 15 residues. CDR1 is SGHRS, CDR2 YFSETQ, per germline. The CDR3, as DNA: TGCGCCGGCAGCTTTAGCGGGGACCGCACAGATACGCAGTATTTT. Its protein is CAGSFSGDRTDTQYF.

This clonotype was seen a few times. This chain uses TRBV12-3 or TRBV12-4 with TRBJ2-1; D is unresolved. V gave up 7 bases and J gave up 4 bases, with 11 bases separating them. CDR3 size: 13 residues. The CDR3 DNA sequence: TGTGCCAGCACTGCGGCGGTATACAATGAGCAGTTCTTC. As protein: CASTAAVYNEQFF.

This rearrangement joins TRBV12-3 or TRBV12-4 to TRBJ2-1; 12 bases line up with TRBD2. CDR3 length equals 14 residues. V shed 6 bases, J shed 15 bases, and the junction held 12 bases outside the gene matches. DNA of the CDR3: TGTGCCAGCAGCCTCACCGGACTAGCGGGGCTTCCGTTCTTC. Translated: CASSLTGLAGLPFF.

V gene TRBV7-8 combines with J gene TRBJ1-5; the D gene is possibly TRBD1 (6 bases). V dropped 0 bases and J dropped 2 bases, with 14 bases sitting between them. CDR3 size: 17 residues. CDR1 and CDR2 from the germline V gene are SGHVS and FQNEAQ. The CDR3 DNA follows: TGTGCCAGCAGCTTAGCCTACAGGGACTCCCGCAATCAGCCCCAGCATTTT. Translating it yields CASSLAYRDSRNQPQHF.

This clonotype was detected many times. The chain joins TRBV29-1 to TRBJ1-2, with a tentative D call TRBD1 (6 bases). There are 11 residues in the CDR3. Trimming took 6 bases from V and 2 from J, leaving 7 bases between them. Per germline, CDR1 SQVTM and CDR2 ANQGSEA. The CDR3 loop reads CSVDRNYGYTF. In nucleotides, the CDR3 is TGCAGCGTGGACAGAAACTATGGCTACACCTTC.

The CDR3 DNA follows: TGTGCCAGCATCGAACTAGGGGGCCCGGATACGCAGTATTTT. Its protein product is CASIELGGPDTQYF. This chain uses TRBV5-5 with TRBJ2-3, with 7 bases lining up with TRBD1. CDR1 is SGHKS and CDR2 is YYEKEE in the germline V gene (reference sequence). This CDR3 has 14 amino acids. Germline trimming cut 6 bases from V and 6 bases from J; bases unmatched to any gene: 10.

This chain joins TRBV4-2 and TRBJ2-7; no reliable D call. This CDR3 has 16 amino acids. Per the germline V gene, CDR1 is LGHNA and CDR2 is YNFKEQ. Trimming left V 0 bases short and J 4 bases short, with 16 bases between. In DNA form, the CDR3 reads TGTGCCAGCAGCCAAGAAGAGGAATCGGAAATATACGAGCAGTACTTC. Translation gives CASSQEEESEIYEQYF.

There are a few counts of this clonotype. This chain joins TRBV6-6 and TRBJ1-2; 9 nucleotides align to TRBD1. After removal of 6 bases from V and 7 bases from J, the junction contained 9 bases not matched to a gene. The CDR3 covers 14 residues. Germline lookup yields CDR1 MNHNY and CDR2 SVGAGI (reference sequence). The CDR3, as DNA: TGTGCCAGCAGCCACAGGGGGCAGTTAGGTGGCTACACCTTC. It is translated as CASSHRGQLGGYTF.